This T cell receptor (beta chain) was profiled in a study of CD8 T cell repertoires and HIV-1 epitope variants. Study information: T cells were stimulated with Twenty-five Gag and Nef peptides separately. Controls included no peptide, Ebola AY9 epitope, and a CMV, EBV, flu pool. T cells were cultured for about 9 days with cytokines added on days 3 and 7. Study-wide findings and caveats: Eight to ten TCR beta clonotypes were antigen-specific, roughly six apparently recognizing autologous or escape variants.

Using immunoSEQ multiplex PCR, the repertoire was profiled, and TCRdb retains in-frame clones only, with some absent. This table has tens of thousands of clones, roughly 80% appearing once. In the case of this clone: Its antigen remains unidentified.

The CDR3 sequence is 16 residues long. CDR1 and CDR2 from the germline V gene are LNHDA and SQIVND (reference sequence). V lost 4 bases, J lost 4 bases, and 3 bases stayed unmatched. The sequence derives from a male donor with HIV. V is TRBV19 and J is TRBJ2-1; TRBD2 aligns across 14 bases. Sequenced sample: uncultured baseline CD8+ T cells from peripheral blood mononuclear cells (PBMCs). The DNA of the CDR3 is TGTGCCAGTAGTACGGGACTAGCGGGAGATTACAATGAGCAGTTCTTC. This sequence encodes CASSTGLAGDYNEQFF.